A selection of T cell receptor beta chains follows, all from one sample in a study of T cell responses to AZD1222 COVID-19 vaccine. The protocol was immunoSEQ multiplex PCR, while the TCRdb copy is restricted to in-frame clones and leaves out a portion. This sample has 100,000 to 150,000 clones, with about 90% found just once. The sample consisted of peripheral blood, taken on day 0 of AZD1222 vaccination. Every receptor here comes from an adult in good health. Each CDR3 is given without its conserved first and last residue.

v_gene: TRBV4-3; len: 12; j_gene: TRBJ1-2; CDR3aa: ASSQLNTNYGYT
v_gene: TRBV27; len: 11; j_gene: TRBJ1-2; CDR3aa: ASSPQLRTDYT
v_gene: TRBV2; len: 12; j_gene: TRBJ2-7; CDR3aa: ASRPGGSIYEQY
v_gene: TRBV7-9; len: 10; j_gene: TRBJ1-5; CDR3aa: ASSFANQPQH
v_gene: TRBV5-5; len: 14; j_gene: TRBJ2-1; CDR3aa: ASSGSGGGLDNEQF
v_gene: TRBV5-4; len: 10; j_gene: TRBJ1-1; CDR3aa: ASRQGTGEAF
v_gene: TRBV28; len: 12; j_gene: TRBJ2-1; CDR3aa: ASRPLAGHNEQF
v_gene: TRBV19; len: 10; j_gene: TRBJ1-1; CDR3aa: ATQGRDTEAF
v_gene: TRBV6-2/TRBV6-3; len: 12; j_gene: TRBJ2-7; CDR3aa: ASSADGIPYEQY
v_gene: TRBV27; len: 12; j_gene: TRBJ2-3; CDR3aa: ASRGLSPVDTQY
v_gene: TRBV29-1; len: 9; j_gene: TRBJ1-1; CDR3aa: SVERDTEAF